This is a list of T cell receptor beta chains from one sample in a study of blood T cells in healthy people across ages. TCRdb re-called the 5' RACE reads with MiXCR, one entry per CDR3 protein. The sample lists about 570,000 distinct CDR3 sequences; 25% to 30% were seen once. Sequencing used blood. These receptors were obtained from a woman in her 70s in good health. The CDR3 runs from the conserved cysteine through the conserved F or W. A D gene is named only where the DNA matches it firmly. Clone size, where shown, is once, few, many, or a class for clones that have expanded.

TRBV7-2,.,.,TRBJ1-2,CASSFSSYGYTF,TGTGCCAGCAGCTTTTCCAGCTATGGCTACACCTTC
TRBV25-1,.,.,TRBJ2-5,CASTRGGGQETQYF,TGTGCCAGCACTCGAGGGGGGGGTCAAGAGACCCAGTACTTC
TRBV7-2,TRBD2,.,TRBJ2-7,CASTAGGSGGYEQYF,TGTGCCAGCACCGCCGGCGGGAGCGGGGGTTACGAGCAGTACTTC
TRBV5-1,TRBD1,few,TRBJ1-3,CASRGQPRSGNTIYF,TGCGCCAGCAGGGGACAGCCTCGCTCTGGAAACACCATATATTTT
TRBV4-3,.,few,TRBJ1-2,CASSPGLTTNYGYTF,TGCGCCAGCAGCCCGGGACTTACAACTAACTATGGCTACACCTTC
TRBV7-3,.,few,TRBJ2-3,CASTHPSGADTQYF,TGTGCCAGCACCCACCCCTCAGGGGCAGATACGCAGTATTTT
TRBV6-2/TRBV6-3,.,.,TRBJ1-1,CASSWGDLNTEAFF,TGTGCCAGCAGTTGGGGGGATTTGAACACTGAAGCTTTCTTT
TRBV7-2,.,.,TRBJ2-7,CASSLVPGAAEQYF,TGTGCCAGCAGCTTAGTCCCCGGCGCCGCCGAGCAGTACTTC
TRBV12-3/TRBV12-4,.,.,TRBJ1-5,CASSVSGYSNQPQHF,TGTGCCAGCAGCGTATCAGGGTATAGCAATCAGCCCCAGCATTTT
TRBV27,.,.,TRBJ2-1,CASSLQGRNEQFF,TGTGCCAGCAGTTTACAGGGTCGGAATGAGCAGTTCTTC
TRBV7-2,TRBD2,.,TRBJ2-3,CASSLGVAGPPSTDTQYF,TGTGCCAGCAGCTTGGGGGTAGCGGGGCCCCCTAGCACAGATACGCAGTATTTT
TRBV30,.,.,TRBJ2-5,CAWSAWVHQDTQYF,TGTGCCTGGAGTGCATGGGTTCACCAAGATACCCAGTACTTC
TRBV20-1,.,.,TRBJ2-4,CSARLGRKGIQYF,TGCAGTGCTAGATTGGGGCGCAAAGGCATTCAGTACTTC
TRBV7-2,.,few,TRBJ1-2,CASSITGRDYGYTF,TGTGCCAGCAGCATAACCGGGCGCGACTATGGCTACACCTTC
TRBV7-2,.,few,TRBJ1-1,CASSLTSYTEAFF,TGTGCCAGCAGCTTAACCTCTTACACTGAAGCTTTCTTT
TRBV20-1,.,few,TRBJ2-5,CSGRASQETQYF,TGCAGTGGACGGGCATCACAAGAGACCCAGTACTTC
TRBV5-1,TRBD1,.,TRBJ1-1,CASSWGQPNTEAFF,TGCGCCAGCAGCTGGGGACAGCCCAACACTGAAGCTTTCTTT
TRBV3-1,.,.,TRBJ2-5,CASSQAGAAKTQYF,TGTGCCAGCAGCCAAGCTGGAGCTGCAAAGACCCAGTACTTC